The entry that follows covers one T cell receptor (beta chain) sequence. This specimen comes from a study of blood T cell repertoires in COVID-19. Whole-study context: Sites across the United States, Italy and Spain contributed samples from acute and convalescent COVID-19. The analysed material was cDNA or gDNA that came from T cells, B-cell-depleted T cells, or PBMCs.

Original data processing: Reference gene primer amplification yielded estimated nucleated cell counts. Produced via immunoSEQ multiplex PCR; TCRdb's table is partial and in-frame only. V and J calls and clone size are those listed in that table; D and trimming were worked out from the DNA. In the table there are 280,000 or so clones, 85% to 90% of which are singletons. The V segment lost 1 base and the J segment 7 bases; nucleotides outside the gene matches: 7. Per germline, CDR1 SGHDN and CDR2 FVKESK. CDR3 length equals 16 residues. People in the exposed group encountered a COVID-19 case within 2 weeks before entering the study.

This rearrangement joins TRBV14 to TRBJ2-2, with 9 bases fitting TRBD2. Sample: PBMCs or T cells enriched from blood (not recorded which). The sequence was obtained from a woman in her forties or fifties who had been exposed to COVID-19. The CDR3 is CASSQVSGGPHGELFF. The CDR3 DNA reads TGTGCCAGCAGCCAAGTTAGCGGGGGCCCCCACGGGGAGCTGTTTTTT. Filled out from reference TRBV14 and TRBJ2-2, the complete variable domain reads EAGVTQFPSHSVIEKGQTVTLRCDPISGHDNLYWYRRVMGKEIKFLLHFVKESKQDESGMPNNRFLAERTGGTYSTLKVQPAELEDSGVYFCASSQVSGGPHGELFFGEGSRLTVL.